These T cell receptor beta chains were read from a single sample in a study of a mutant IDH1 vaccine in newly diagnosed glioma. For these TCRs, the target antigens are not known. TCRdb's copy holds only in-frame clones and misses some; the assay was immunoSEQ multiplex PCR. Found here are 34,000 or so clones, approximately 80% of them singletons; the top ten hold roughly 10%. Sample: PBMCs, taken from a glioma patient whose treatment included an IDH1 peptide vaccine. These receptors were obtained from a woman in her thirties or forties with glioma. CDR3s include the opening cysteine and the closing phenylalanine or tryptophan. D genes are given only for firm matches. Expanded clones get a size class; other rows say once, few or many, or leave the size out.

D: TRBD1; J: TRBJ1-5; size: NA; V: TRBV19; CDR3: CASSIGGQGNQPQHF; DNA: TGTGCCAGTAGTATAGGGGGACAGGGTAATCAGCCCCAGCATTTT
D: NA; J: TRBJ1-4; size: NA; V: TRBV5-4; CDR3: CASSPERGLRTNEKLFF; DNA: TGTGCCAGCAGCCCGGAGCGGGGGCTTAGGACTAATGAAAAACTGTTTTTT
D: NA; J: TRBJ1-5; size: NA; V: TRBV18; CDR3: CASSPGTPYSNQPQHF; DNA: TGTGCCAGCTCACCCGGGACACCCTATAGCAATCAGCCCCAGCATTTT
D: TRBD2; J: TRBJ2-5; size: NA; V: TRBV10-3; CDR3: CAISRGLGETQYF; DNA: TGTGCCATCAGTCGGGGACTAGGGGAGACCCAGTACTTC
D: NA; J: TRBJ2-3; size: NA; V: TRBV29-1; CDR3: CSVVEGDTQYF; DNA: TGCAGCGTTGTCGAGGGAGATACGCAGTATTTT
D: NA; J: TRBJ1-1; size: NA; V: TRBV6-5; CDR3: CASSYPTGEAFF; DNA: TGTGCCAGCAGTTACCCGACAGGTGAAGCTTTCTTT
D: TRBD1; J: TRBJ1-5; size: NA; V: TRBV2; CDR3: CASSARTGNQPQHF; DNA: TGTGCCAGCAGTGCCAGGACAGGGAATCAGCCCCAGCATTTT
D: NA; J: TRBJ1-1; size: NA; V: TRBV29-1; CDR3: CSVEREDTEAFF; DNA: TGCAGCGTTGAAAGGGAGGACACTGAAGCTTTCTTT
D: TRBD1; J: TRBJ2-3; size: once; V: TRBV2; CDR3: CASYQGAADTQYF; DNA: TGTGCCAGCTATCAGGGGGCCGCAGATACGCAGTATTTT
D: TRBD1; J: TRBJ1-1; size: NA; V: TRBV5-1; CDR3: CASSRQGMNTEAFF; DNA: TGCGCCAGCAGTCGACAGGGGATGAACACTGAAGCTTTCTTT
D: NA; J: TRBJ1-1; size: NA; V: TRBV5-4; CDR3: CASSLGYEAFF; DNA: TGTGCCAGCAGCTTGGGGTATGAAGCTTTCTTT
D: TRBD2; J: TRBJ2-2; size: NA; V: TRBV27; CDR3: CASSPLAGFTGELFF; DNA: TGTGCCAGCAGTCCATTAGCGGGGTTCACCGGGGAGCTGTTTTTT
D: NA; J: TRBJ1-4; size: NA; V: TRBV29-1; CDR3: CSARTVLNEKLFF; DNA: TGCAGCGCCCGGACAGTGTTGAATGAAAAACTGTTTTTT
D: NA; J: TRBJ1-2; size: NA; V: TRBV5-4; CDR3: CASSSNYGYTF; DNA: TGTGCCAGCAGCAGTAACTATGGCTACACCTTC